The 21 T cell receptor beta chains in this list originate from one sample, sequenced in a study of cytomegalovirus exposure and HLA in healthy donors. The PCR used 60 Vbeta and 13 Jbeta primers. Some clones are missing from TCRdb's copy, which holds only in-frame ones; the method was immunoSEQ multiplex PCR. The top ten hold 0.51% of the sample, which has over 130,000 clones, 88% seen once. The sequenced sample was PBMCs. The receptors derive from a woman in her forties in good health and CMV-seronegative.

To note about this clone: One end of the junction varies from germline; a read error may be responsible. This chain joins TRBV4-3 and TRBJ2-5; 8 bases match TRBD2. The CDR3 is 17 amino acids. Germline loops: CDR1 LGHNA, CDR2 YSLEER. CDR3 DNA sequence: TGCGCCAGCGGCCAAGAAAGGACGGGACTAGGGGTGGAGACCCAGTACTTC. It is translated as CASGQERTGLGVETQYF.

This sequence joins TRBV29-1 and TRBJ1-3; D call uncertain. Germline CDR1 and CDR2: SQVTM and ANQGSEA. Trimming pared 5 bases from V and 2 bases from J, leaving 7 bases between. This CDR3 region has 12 residues. CDR3 sequence: CSVLPAGNTIYF. CDR3 bases: TGCAGCGTTTTACCAGCTGGAAACACCATATATTTT.

The chain couples TRBV21-1 to TRBJ2-7; the table gives TRBD1 as D, unverified against the DNA. TRBV21-1 is a documented pseudogene. The CDR3 has 17 residues. The CDR3 sequence: CASRKAFMGQGAYEQYF. In DNA form, the CDR3 reads TGTGCCAGCAGGAAGGCATTTATGGGACAGGGGGCCTACGAGCAGTACTTC.

V is TRBV7-2 and J is TRBJ1-4; maybe TRBD1 (6 bases). CDR1 SGHTA and CDR2 FQGNSA come from the germline V gene. V shed 4 bases and J shed 8 bases, with 8 bases lying between them. The CDR3 runs 12 residues. In nucleotides, the CDR3 is TGTGCCAGCAGCTCCCAGGGGGAAAAACTGTTTTTT. This encodes CASSSQGEKLFF.

This CDR3 is CASSSASANTGELFF. For the CDR3, the DNA is TGTGCCAGCAGTTCGGCTAGTGCGAACACCGGGGAGCTGTTTTTT. The chain links TRBV28 to TRBJ2-2, with D uncertain. V was shortened by 4 bases and J by 0 bases, with 9 bases between the two germline ends. Per the germline V gene, CDR1 is MDHEN and CDR2 is SYDVKM. The CDR3 consists of 15 residues. The whole variable domain, remainder taken from reference TRBV28 and TRBJ2-2, is DVKVTQSSRYLVKRTGEKVFLECVQDMDHENMFWYRQDPGLGLRLIYFSYDVKMKEKGDIPEGYSVSREKKERFSLILESASTNQTSMYLCASSSASANTGELFFGEGSRLTVL.

This clone was seen only a few times. This chain links TRBV6-6 with TRBJ2-5, with unresolved D. Per the germline V gene, CDR1 is MNHNY and CDR2 is SVGAGI (reference sequence). Trimming stripped 7 bases from V and 1 base from J, with 10 bases between. There are 13 residues in the CDR3. The CDR3 loop is CASTRSVQETQYF. The CDR3 nucleotides are TGTGCCAGCACCCGGAGCGTCCAAGAGACCCAGTACTTC.

On this clone itself: One junction end disagrees with the germline gene, perhaps due to a read error. The chain is built from TRBV7-2 and TRBJ2-7; 14 bases fit TRBD2. Germline V gene data show CDR1 as SGHTA and CDR2 as FQGNSA. The CDR3 consists of 15 residues. Written as DNA, the CDR3 is TGTGCCAGCAGCGACGGACTAGCGGGAGGTTACGGGCAGTACTTC. Amino acid sequence: CASSDGLAGGYGQYF.

This clone was seen just once. The V gene is TRBV5-4, the J gene TRBJ2-1, with 7 bases lining up with TRBD2. The V and J ends lost 4 bases and 8 bases, in that order; junction bases with no gene match: 9. Looked up from germline, CDR1 is SGHNT and CDR2 is YYREEE (reference sequence). The CDR3 length is 14 residues. CDR3: CASSPGGGRDEQFF. The DNA of the CDR3 is TGTGCCAGCAGCCCGGGGGGAGGTCGAGATGAGCAGTTCTTC.

The gene calls are TRBV30 and TRBJ1-5; no clear D. Germline CDR1 is GTSNPN and CDR2 is SVGIG (reference sequence). This CDR3 has 13 residues. V shed 0 bases and J shed 7 bases, with 10 bases lying between them. Written as DNA, the CDR3 is TGTGCCTGGAGTGTCCGGTACCTACAGCCCCAGCATTTT. It codes for CAWSVRYLQPQHF.

The rearrangement uses TRBV6-6 and TRBJ1-4; 11 nucleotides agree with TRBD1. This CDR3 comprises 15 residues. Germline CDR1 MNHNY, CDR2 SVGAGI (reference sequence). Germline trimming cut 0 bases from V and 7 bases from J; bases unmatched to any gene: 1. CDR3: CASSYSGTGGEKLFF. CDR3 bases: TGTGCCAGCAGTTACTCTGGGACAGGGGGTGAAAAACTGTTTTTT.

The chain is built from TRBV9 and TRBJ2-4, with TRBD1 as a possible D gene (6 bases). Germline V lookup: CDR1 SGDLS, CDR2 YYNGEE. V was cut by 3 bases and J by 3 bases, with 16 bases left in between. This CDR3 spans 16 amino acids. CDR3 region: CASSAYTGSHKNIQYF. CDR3 nucleotide sequence: TGTGCCAGCAGCGCTTACACAGGGTCCCACAAAAACATTCAGTACTTC.

In regard to this clone: One end of the junction does not line up with germline, which may come from a read error. J is TRBJ2-7 and V is TRBV7-8; the D gene is possibly TRBD1 (5 bases). The CDR3 has 15 amino acids. Looked up from germline, CDR1 is SGHVS and CDR2 is FQNEAQ. The CDR3 loop reads CAGSLRGTPGYEQYF. CDR3 nucleotides: TGTGCCGGCAGCTTAAGGGGTACTCCTGGCTACGAGCAGTACTTC.

This clone has a single count. The chain uses TRBV10-1 and TRBJ2-5; D may be TRBD1 (5 bases). Per the germline V gene, CDR1 is WNHNN and CDR2 is SYGVQD (reference sequence). CDR3 length: 13 amino acids. V gave up 7 bases and J gave up 1 base, with 10 bases separating them. This CDR3 reads CASNSDIQETQYF. Here the CDR3 DNA reads TGCGCCAGCAATTCGGACATCCAAGAGACCCAGTACTTC.

V gene TRBV29-1 combines with J gene TRBJ1-1; perhaps TRBD1 as D (5 bases). This CDR3 spans 16 amino acids. Germline CDR1 and CDR2: SQVTM and ANQGSEA. Deletions cut 4 bases from V and 1 base from J, with 19 bases between. The CDR3 DNA is TGCAGCGTTGCTGGGGGGTGGGGGATGCCGAACACTGAAGCTTTCTTT. Translated, it gives CSVAGGWGMPNTEAFF.

The rearrangement joins TRBV5-4 to TRBJ2-5, with D perhaps matching TRBD2 (5 bases). The DNA end is a closer match to TRBJ2-7, so the J assignment may be wrong. Germline V gene data show CDR1 as SGHNT and CDR2 as YYREEE (reference sequence). The CDR3 contains 16 residues. The CDR3 loop reads CASSLGTRTGSYEQYF. As DNA, the CDR3 is TGTGCCAGCAGCTTGGGGACCAGGACTGGATCCTACGAGCAGTACTTC.

The V call is TRBV10-3, the J call TRBJ1-2; 10 bases match TRBD1. V was clipped by 6 bases and J by 4 bases; unmatched bases: 5. The CDR3 spans 14 residues. CDR1 and CDR2 from the germline V gene are ENHRY and SYGVKD. The chain's CDR3 is CAISKGQGSYGYTF. For the CDR3, the DNA is TGTGCCATCAGCAAGGGACAGGGGAGCTATGGCTACACCTTC.

The chain links TRBV19 to TRBJ1-5; TRBD1 matches at 9 bases. The length of the CDR3 is 13 residues. With 8 bases clipped from V and 6 bases from J, the junction kept 5 bases outside the gene matches. Germline V gives CDR1 LNHDA, CDR2 SQIVND (reference sequence). The CDR3 DNA sequence: TGTGCCAGTGAGGACAGGGGAGGTCAGCCCCAGCATTTT. It is translated as CASEDRGGQPQHF.

The chain carries TRBV7-9 and TRBJ2-7; D unresolved. Germline V lookup: CDR1 SEHNR, CDR2 FQNEAQ (reference sequence). The CDR3 extends over 12 amino acids. The V and J ends lost 2 bases and 4 bases respectively, with 6 bases between them. CDR3 region: CASSLNGYEQYF. The CDR3 DNA reads as TGTGCCAGCAGCTTAAACGGTTACGAGCAGTACTTC.

CDR3 sequence (DNA): TGTGCCAGCAGCTTTGCTAGTATTGAAGCTTTCTTT. It codes for CASSFASIEAFF. The chain carries TRBV7-9 and TRBJ1-1, with unresolved D. CDR3 length: 12 amino acids. Trimming shortened V by 3 bases and J by 7 bases, and 9 bases separated the two germline ends. Germline-derived CDR1 and CDR2 are SEHNR and FQNEAQ (reference sequence).

The V call is TRBV7-2, the J call TRBJ2-5, with D possibly TRBD2 on 5 matching bases. The DNA end lines up better with TRBJ2-7; the J call may be wrong. Germline V gives CDR1 SGHTA, CDR2 FQGNSA. The CDR3 is made up of 16 amino acids. CDR3 protein: CASSLYRENRVYEQYF. The CDR3 DNA is TGTGCCAGCAGCTTATATAGGGAGAACCGGGTCTACGAGCAGTACTTC.

The chain has TRBV11-3 and TRBJ2-7, with TRBD1 matching 7 bases. Losses at the gene ends were 3 bases for V and 4 bases for J; bases not matched to a gene: 15. The CDR3 spans 17 residues. Germline lookup yields CDR1 SGHNT and CDR2 YENEEA. The CDR3: CASSFLGAGTVSYEQYF. CDR3 DNA: TGTGCCAGCAGCTTCCTGGGAGCCGGGACAGTTTCGTACGAGCAGTACTTC.